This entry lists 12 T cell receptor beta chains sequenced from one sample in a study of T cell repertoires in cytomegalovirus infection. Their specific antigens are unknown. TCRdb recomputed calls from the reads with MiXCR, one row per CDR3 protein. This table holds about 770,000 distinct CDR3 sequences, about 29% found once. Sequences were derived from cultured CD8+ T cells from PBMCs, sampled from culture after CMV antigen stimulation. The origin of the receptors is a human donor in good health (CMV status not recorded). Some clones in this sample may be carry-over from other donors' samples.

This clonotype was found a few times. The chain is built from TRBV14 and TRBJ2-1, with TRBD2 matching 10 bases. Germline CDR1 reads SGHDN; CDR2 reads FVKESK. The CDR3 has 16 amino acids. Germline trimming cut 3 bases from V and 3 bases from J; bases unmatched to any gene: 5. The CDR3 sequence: CASSQPGTSVYNEQFF. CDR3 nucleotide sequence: TGTGCCAGCAGCCAGCCCGGGACTAGCGTCTACAATGAGCAGTTCTTC.

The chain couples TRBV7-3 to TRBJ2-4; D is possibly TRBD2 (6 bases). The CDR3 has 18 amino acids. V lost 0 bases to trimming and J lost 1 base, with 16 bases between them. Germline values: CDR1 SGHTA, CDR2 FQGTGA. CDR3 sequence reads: CASSLTGGVGRAKNIQYF. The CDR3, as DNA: TGTGCCAGCAGCTTAACGGGGGGAGTGGGACGGGCCAAAAACATTCAGTACTTC.

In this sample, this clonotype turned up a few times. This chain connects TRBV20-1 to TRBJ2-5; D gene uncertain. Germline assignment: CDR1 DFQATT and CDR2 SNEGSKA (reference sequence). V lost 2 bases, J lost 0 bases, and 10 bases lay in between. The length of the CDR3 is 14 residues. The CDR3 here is CSARFKQDQETQYF. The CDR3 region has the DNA TGCAGTGCTAGATTCAAACAAGACCAAGAGACCCAGTACTTC.

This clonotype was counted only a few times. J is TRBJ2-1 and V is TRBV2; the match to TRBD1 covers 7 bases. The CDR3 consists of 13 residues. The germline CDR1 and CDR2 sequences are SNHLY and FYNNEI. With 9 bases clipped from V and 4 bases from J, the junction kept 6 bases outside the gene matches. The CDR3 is CASPGTVYNEQFF. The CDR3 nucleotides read TGTGCCAGTCCCGGGACAGTTTACAATGAGCAGTTCTTC.

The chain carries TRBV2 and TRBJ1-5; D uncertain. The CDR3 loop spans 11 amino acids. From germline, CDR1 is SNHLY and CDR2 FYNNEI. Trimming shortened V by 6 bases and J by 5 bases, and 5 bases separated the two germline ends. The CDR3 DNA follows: TGTGCCAGCAGGGCGGATCAGCCCCAGCATTTT. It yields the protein CASRADQPQHF.

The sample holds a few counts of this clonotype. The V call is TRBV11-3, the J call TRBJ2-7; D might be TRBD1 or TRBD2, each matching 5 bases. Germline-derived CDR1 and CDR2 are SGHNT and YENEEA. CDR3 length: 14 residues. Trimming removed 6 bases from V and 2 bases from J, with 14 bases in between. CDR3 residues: CASRGVGGPYEQYV. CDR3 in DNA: TGTGCCAGCAGGGGGGTGGGTGGCCCCTACGAGCAGTACGTC.

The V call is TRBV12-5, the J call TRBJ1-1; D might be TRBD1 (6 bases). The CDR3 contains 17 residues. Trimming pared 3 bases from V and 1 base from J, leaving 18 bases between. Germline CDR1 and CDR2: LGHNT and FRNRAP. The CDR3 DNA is TGTGCTAGTGGTTTTGACCCCGGAAGAGGGGGGAACACTGAAGCTTTCTTT. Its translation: CASGFDPGRGGNTEAFF.

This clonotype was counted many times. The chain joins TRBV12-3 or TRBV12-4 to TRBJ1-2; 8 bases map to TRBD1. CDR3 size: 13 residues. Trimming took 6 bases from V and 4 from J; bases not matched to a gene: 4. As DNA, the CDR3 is TGTGCCAGCAGCCAGGGGGCTGGCTATGGCTACACCTTC. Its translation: CASSQGAGYGYTF.

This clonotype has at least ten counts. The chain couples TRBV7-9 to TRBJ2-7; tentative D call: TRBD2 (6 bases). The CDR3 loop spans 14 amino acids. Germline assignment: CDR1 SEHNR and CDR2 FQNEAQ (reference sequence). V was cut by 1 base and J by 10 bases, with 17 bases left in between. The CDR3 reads CASSLVVVGGPQYF. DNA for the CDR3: TGTGCCAGCAGCTTAGTGGTGGTGGGAGGTCCCCAGTACTTC.

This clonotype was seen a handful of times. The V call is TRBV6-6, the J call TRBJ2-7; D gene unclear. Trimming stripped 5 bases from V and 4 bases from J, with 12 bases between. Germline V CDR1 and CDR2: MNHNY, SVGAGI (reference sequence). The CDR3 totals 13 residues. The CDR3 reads CASSPRLGYEQYV. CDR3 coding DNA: TGTGCCAGCAGTCCTCGACTGGGTTACGAGCAGTACGTC.

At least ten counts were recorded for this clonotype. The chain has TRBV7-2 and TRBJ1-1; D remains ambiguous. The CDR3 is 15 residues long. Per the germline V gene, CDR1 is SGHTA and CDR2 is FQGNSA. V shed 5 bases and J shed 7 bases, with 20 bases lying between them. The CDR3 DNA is TGTGCCAGCAGCCCCCGACCTCCCCCAGGCAGTGAAGCTTTCTTT. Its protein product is CASSPRPPPGSEAFF.

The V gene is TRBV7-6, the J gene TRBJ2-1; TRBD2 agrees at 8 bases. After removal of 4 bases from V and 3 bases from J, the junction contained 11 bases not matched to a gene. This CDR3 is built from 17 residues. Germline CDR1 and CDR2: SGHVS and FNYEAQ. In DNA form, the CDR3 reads TGTGCCAGCAGCTCTAATAAAGCGGGGGACTACTACAATGAGCAGTTCTTC. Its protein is CASSSNKAGDYYNEQFF.